The 3 T cell receptor beta chains in this list originate from one sample, sequenced in a study of T cells in women clearing cervical HPV infection. The protocol was immunoSEQ multiplex PCR, while the TCRdb copy is restricted to in-frame clones and leaves out a portion. The listing records about 19,000 clones. The specimen sequenced was blood buffy coat. These receptors originate from a woman aged 18 to 69 with a cervical HPV16 infection that either progressed to CIN3+ or cleared (not recorded which).

Comment on this clone: The missing CDR3 end, 3 residues past where the read stops, is filled in from the germline J gene. The rearrangement uses TRBV2 and TRBJ1-5, with 7 bases aligning to TRBD1. CDR3 size: 16 residues. CDR1 is SNHLY and CDR2 is FYNNEI in the germline V gene. Trimming cost V 4 bases and J 2 bases; bases outside gene matches: 8. The CDR3 bases that were read are TGTGCCAGCAGTGCCGACCCAACAGGGGGCAATCAGCCC. Its translation: CASSADPTGGNQP. The whole CDR3 reads CASSADPTGGNQPQHF.

Comments on this clone: The read gets to within 3 residues of the CDR3 end, and the germline J gene fills in the rest. The J gene is TRBJ2-1, the V gene TRBV6-2 or TRBV6-3, with a weak D call TRBD2 (6 bases). Per the germline V gene, CDR1 is MNHEY and CDR2 is SVGEGT. The CDR3 consists of 14 residues. V lost 3 bases, J lost 4 bases, and 10 bases lay in between. CDR3 region: CASSYRGTYNEQFF. The CDR3 bases that were read are TGTGCCAGCAGTTATCGGGGGACTTACAATGAG.

As for this clone: The read ends 3 residues shy of where the CDR3 ends; the end is completed using the germline J gene. The rearrangement links TRBV20-1 to TRBJ1-1, with 7 bases fitting TRBD1. The CDR3 consists of 13 residues. V dropped 2 bases and J dropped 3; count of bases not matched to a gene: 3. Germline CDR1 reads DFQATT; CDR2 reads SNEGSKA (reference sequence). CDR3 DNA (partial): TGCAGTGCTAGACAGGGACAGTACACTGAA. Encoded protein: CSARQGQYTE. The CDR3 in its entirety is CSARQGQYTEAFF.